The 20 T cell receptor beta chains reported below all come from one sample, sequenced in a study of blood T cell repertoires in COVID-19 (dated by TCRdb to 2018 to 2021). Libraries came from the immunoSEQ multiplex PCR assay. TCRdb stores this immuneACCESS table with in-frame sequences only. Part of the clones is absent; in the studies checked, under half of the shortfall reflects unresolved V genes, and no reason is known for the rest. The sample yields under 250,000 clones; 85% to 90% were counted once. The ten largest make up 5.5% to 7.5% of the sample. The sequencing sample was made of peripheral blood. The source is an older woman with active or convalescent COVID-19.

This clone was seen just once. The J gene is TRBJ2-1, the V gene TRBV18; D not resolved. This CDR3 has 12 amino acids. The germline gives CDR1 KGHSH, CDR2 LQKENI. With 6 bases removed from V and 8 bases from J, the gap between germline ends came to 11 bases. This CDR3 is CASSSQADEQFF. CDR3 coding DNA: TGTGCCAGCTCCTCCCAGGCCGATGAGCAGTTCTTC.

V is TRBV6-5 and J is TRBJ2-5; D is undetermined. Germline V CDR1 and CDR2: MNHEY, SVGAGI. The CDR3 has 12 residues. Trimming took 6 bases from V and 5 from J, leaving 10 bases between them. CDR3 bases: TGTGCCAGCAGATACCTGGAGGAGACCCAGTACTTC. Its protein is CASRYLEETQYF.

The chain recombines TRBV14 with TRBJ2-3; a weak D match, TRBD1 (6 bases). The germline CDR1 and CDR2 sequences are SGHDN and FVKESK. Trimming took off 0 bases at V and 6 bases at J, with 13 bases between the two ends. The CDR3 extends over 15 amino acids. CDR3 region: CASSQESWTADTQYF. The CDR3 region has the DNA TGTGCCAGCAGCCAAGAATCCTGGACAGCCGATACGCAGTATTTT.

The genes are TRBV18 and TRBJ2-7; 7 bases match TRBD1. The germline V gene has CDR1 KGHSH and CDR2 LQKENI. The V and J ends lost 3 bases and 3 bases, in that order; junction bases with no gene match: 8. The CDR3 consists of 15 residues. The CDR3 bases are TGTGCCAGCTCACCGCTGGGGGACAGTGGCTACGAGCAGTACTTC. Protein sequence: CASSPLGDSGYEQYF.

The rearrangement joins TRBV11-2 to TRBJ1-1; D uncertain. The CDR3 spans 14 residues. The V end was cut by 5 bases, the J end by 2 bases, with 12 bases between. Germline lookup yields CDR1 SGHAT and CDR2 FQNNGV. Written as DNA, the CDR3 is TGTGCCAGCAGCCGACAAGGGAGTAACACTGAAGCTTTCTTT. As protein: CASSRQGSNTEAFF.

The sample holds a few counts of this clone. The chain couples TRBV11-2 to TRBJ1-6; a weak D match, TRBD1 (5 bases). This CDR3 comprises 13 residues. V dropped 2 bases and J dropped 10 bases, with 9 bases sitting between them. Germline values: CDR1 SGHAT, CDR2 FQNNGV. CDR3 DNA: TGTGCCAGCAGCTTAAATTGGGGCTCACCCCTCCACTTT. Its protein is CASSLNWGSPLHF.

The chain has TRBV3-1 (or the pseudogene TRBV3-2) and TRBJ2-7; 8 bases match TRBD1. The CDR3 spans 15 residues. Germline CDR1 reads LGHDT; CDR2 reads YNNKEL (reference sequence). The V gene end was trimmed by 3 bases and the J gene end by 1 base; junction bases not matched to a gene: 5. CDR3 sequence (DNA): TGTGCCAGCAGCCAGGGGACAGGTCCGTCCTACGAGCAGTACTTC. This gives the protein CASSQGTGPSYEQYF.

V usage is TRBV19 and J usage is TRBJ2-4; 10 bases match TRBD1. CDR3 length equals 14 residues. Germline CDR1 reads LNHDA; CDR2 reads SQIVND (reference sequence). V shed 8 bases and J 9 bases; nucleotides not matched to a gene: 10. The CDR3 nucleotides are TGTGCCAGTGTTAGGGGACAGGGGCTCGGCATTCAGTACTTC. Its translation is CASVRGQGLGIQYF.

This clone was counted once. The V gene is TRBV5-1, the J gene TRBJ1-3; a weak D match, TRBD1 (5 bases). V was trimmed by 0 bases and J by 2 bases, leaving 9 bases between them. The CDR3 runs 15 residues. Germline assignment: CDR1 SGHRS and CDR2 YFSETQ. This CDR3 reads CASSLAGGAGNTIYF. The CDR3 DNA is TGCGCCAGCAGCTTGGCCGGGGGGGCTGGAAACACCATATATTTT.

This sequence joins TRBV6-1 and TRBJ1-1; D uncertain. This CDR3 has 14 amino acids. V lost 1 base and J lost 5, with 11 bases in between. CDR1 and CDR2 from the germline V gene are MNHNS and SASEGT. CDR3 protein: CASSEVLRSTEAFF. The CDR3 nucleotides are TGTGCCAGCAGTGAAGTCTTAAGGAGTACTGAAGCTTTCTTT.

The chain links TRBV13 to TRBJ2-7; D uncertain. V dropped 4 bases and J dropped 5 bases, with 9 bases sitting between them. The CDR3 totals 12 residues. In germline, CDR1 is PRHDT, CDR2 FYEKMQ (reference sequence). CDR3 sequence: CASSSPLHEQYF. The CDR3, as DNA: TGTGCCAGCAGCTCCCCCCTTCACGAGCAGTACTTC.

The chain links TRBV19 to TRBJ2-2; TRBD1 matches 7 bases. The junction had 15 bases not matched to a gene; V was cut back by 8 bases and J by 6 bases. Germline V gene data show CDR1 as LNHDA and CDR2 as SQIVND (reference sequence). CDR3 length equals 16 residues. DNA for the CDR3: TGTGCCAGTCGGACAGGTCTTACAGGTGAAGCCGGGGAGCTGTTTTTT. Encoded protein: CASRTGLTGEAGELFF.

This clone was detected once. The chain recombines TRBV11-2 with TRBJ1-1; D unclear. CDR1 SGHAT and CDR2 FQNNGV come from the germline V gene. Deletions cut 2 bases from V and 0 bases from J, with 10 bases between. The length of the CDR3 is 15 residues. DNA for the CDR3: TGTGCCAGCAGCTTACGATCACATCTGAACACTGAAGCTTTCTTT. It specifies CASSLRSHLNTEAFF.

This clone has only a few counts. The chain combines TRBV5-6 with TRBJ2-5, with D possibly matching TRBD2 (6 bases). The germline CDR1 and CDR2 sequences are SGHDT and YYEEEE. Between the trimmed V and J ends, which lost 0 bases and 5 bases, there was a span of 20 bases. This CDR3 comprises 17 residues. Here the CDR3 DNA reads TGTGCCAGCAGCTTGGGGCCGGGGAAGGCGGGGCGGGAGACCCAGTACTTC. This sequence encodes CASSLGPGKAGRETQYF.

V usage is TRBV3-1 (or the pseudogene TRBV3-2) and J usage is TRBJ2-5; weak D call: TRBD2 (5 bases). This CDR3 is 15 amino acids long. CDR1 is LGHDT, CDR2 YNNKEL, per germline (reference sequence). The V end lost 2 bases, the J end lost 0 bases, and 10 bases lay between the germline ends. The CDR3 bases are TGTGCCAGCAGCCAACCTACGCGGGACCAAGAGACCCAGTACTTC. Its protein product is CASSQPTRDQETQYF.

The chain has TRBV14 and TRBJ1-2; D gene unclear. The CDR3 runs 14 residues. V was cut by 4 bases and J by 8 bases, with 17 bases left in between. CDR1 SGHDN and CDR2 FVKESK come from the germline V gene. CDR3 nucleotides: TGTGCCAGCAGCCTCGCCGGGAGTGAAGGAGGCTACACCTTC. It codes for CASSLAGSEGGYTF.

The chain is built from TRBV6-5 and TRBJ2-7; a weak D match, TRBD1 (5 bases). Germline V gene data show CDR1 as MNHEY and CDR2 as SVGAGI. This CDR3 has 13 residues. The V end was cut by 4 bases, the J end by 3 bases, with 10 bases between. As DNA, the CDR3 is TGTGCCAGCAGTTTCACCCAGGGCTACGAGCAGTACTTC. It is translated as CASSFTQGYEQYF.

The rearrangement links TRBV3-1 (or the pseudogene TRBV3-2) to TRBJ2-5, with a possible D match to TRBD2 (5 bases). The V end was cut by 6 bases, the J end by 1 base, with 15 bases between. Looked up from germline, CDR1 is LGHDT and CDR2 is YNNKEL (reference sequence). The CDR3 length is 15 residues. The CDR3 DNA follows: TGTGCCAGCAGAGCCAAGGGAGTATCCCAAGAGACCCAGTACTTC. It specifies CASRAKGVSQETQYF.

The chain combines TRBV9 with TRBJ1-4; no clear D. CDR1 and CDR2 (germline): SGDLS, YYNGEE. The CDR3 covers 13 residues. The V end was cut by 5 bases, the J end by 8 bases, with 13 bases between. Written as DNA, the CDR3 is TGTGCCAGCAGTGGATTGGGAGCGGAAAAACTGTTTTTT. Translation: CASSGLGAEKLFF.

V is TRBV2 and J is TRBJ1-2; weak D call: TRBD1 (5 bases). V shed 3 bases and J shed 5 bases, with 7 bases lying between them. Germline V gene lookup returns CDR1 SNHLY and CDR2 FYNNEI. CDR3 size: 12 residues. CDR3 nucleotides: TGTGCCAGCAGTGAGCGACAGTATGGCTACACCTTC. It encodes CASSERQYGYTF.